Sequencing of this T cell receptor (beta chain) was carried out in a study of cytomegalovirus exposure and HLA in healthy donors. Whole-study findings and limits: The study found most TCR sequences rare, yet found some public TCRs in many donors. When the data were analyzed later, several of the most significant clusters appeared to be linked to common viral pathogens. Later analysis identified a missense DCLRE1C variant that was linked to TCR beta V- and J-gene trimming.

Primers: 60 Vbeta forward and 13 Jbeta reverse. Profiling relied on immunoSEQ multiplex PCR, and the TCRdb table lists in-frame clones only, not all of them. The table lists around 88,000 clones, about 74% of them singletons, with 1.5% to 2% in the top ten. All the people who gave samples were healthy bone marrow donors. With 7 bases removed from V and 6 bases from J, the gap between germline ends came to 16 bases. This CDR3 is 13 amino acids long. Germline V gives CDR1 MNHEY, CDR2 SVGAGI. About this clone itself: The antigen remains undetermined.

The sequenced sample was PBMCs. The chain recombines TRBV6-5 with TRBJ2-7; the D gene is possibly TRBD2 (5 bases). The receptor was derived from a male donor in good health and CMV-seronegative. As DNA, the CDR3 is TGTGCCAGCAAAAAGGCAACTGCGGGCGAGCAGTACTTC. As protein: CASKKATAGEQYF.